What follows is one T cell receptor beta chain and its context. Original methodology: For nucleated cells, counts were estimated from reference gene primer amplification. Libraries were prepared by immunoSEQ multiplex PCR; TCRdb keeps only in-frame clonotypes and omits some of them. The V and J calls and clone size are taken from that table; D and trimming were inferred from the DNA. The sample has about 260,000 clones, 75% to 90% seen once. The data belong to a study of blood T cell repertoires in COVID-19. Across the whole study: Sites in the United States, Italy and Spain provided acute and convalescent COVID-19 samples. The cDNA or gDNA used as material had been derived from T cells, B-cell-depleted T cells, or PBMCs.

The origin of this receptor is a woman between 40 and 55 years old with acute or convalescent COVID-19. The sample was peripheral blood.

CDR3 protein: CASSFFEGGWETQYF. The CDR3 nucleotides read TGTGCCAGCAGCTTCTTCGAAGGAGGATGGGAGACCCAGTACTTC. The chain uses TRBV5-5 and TRBJ2-5, with a weak D call TRBD2 (5 bases). CDR1 is SGHKS, CDR2 YYEKEE, per germline (reference sequence). Between the trimmed V and J ends, which lost 2 bases and 5 bases, there was a span of 16 bases. The length of the CDR3 is 15 residues.